This note documents a single T cell receptor (beta chain) sequence. The data are from a study of OX40 agonist ivuxolimab in advanced cancers. Turning to the study itself: Enrollees could have had prior anti-PD-1, anti-PD-L1 or anti-CTLA-4 therapy, which about 42% had received.

Produced via immunoSEQ multiplex PCR; TCRdb's table is partial and in-frame only. The data contain 58,000 or so clones, roughly nine tenths of them singletons. CDR1 MDHEN and CDR2 SYDVKM come from the germline V gene. There are 16 residues in the CDR3. Trimming left V 6 bases short and J 3 bases short, with 18 bases between. Sample: CD4+ or CD8+ T cells sorted from blood, taken in a trial of the OX40 agonist ivuxolimab. The origin of this receptor is an adult with an advanced solid tumor such as melanoma, head and neck, liver or kidney cancer. This chain uses TRBV28 with TRBJ1-5; no firm D call. In DNA form, the CDR3 reads TGTGCCAGCAGCCGGGTGGCGGCTTTTGCCAATCAGCCCCAGCATTTT. Protein sequence: CASSRVAAFANQPQHF.